One sample yielded the 7 T cell receptor beta chains listed below, sequenced in a study of T cell responses to AZD1222 COVID-19 vaccine. Method: immunoSEQ multiplex PCR; TCRdb's copy keeps in-frame clones and lacks some. Of tens of thousands of clones in the sample, over 60% were seen once. Sequenced material: peripheral blood, taken on day 0 of AZD1222 vaccination. Source of these receptors: an adult in good health.

The chain combines TRBV19 with TRBJ1-4; weak D call: TRBD1 (6 bases). Germline CDR1 is LNHDA and CDR2 is SQIVND (reference sequence). The CDR3 runs to 15 residues. Trimming took off 4 bases at V and 8 bases at J, with 17 bases between the two ends. For the CDR3, the DNA is TGTGCCAGTAGTACGGGGGGCCCGGGGGACGAAAAACTGTTTTTT. Protein product: CASSTGGPGDEKLFF.

This chain connects TRBV12-3 or TRBV12-4 to TRBJ1-2; D gene ambiguous. Trimming removed 4 bases from V and 4 bases from J, with 7 bases in between. This CDR3 has 12 amino acids. This CDR3 is CASSSHSYGYTF. The CDR3 nucleotides are TGTGCCAGCAGTTCACACAGCTATGGCTACACCTTC.

This chain links TRBV9 with TRBJ1-1, with TRBD1 as a possible D gene (5 bases). Germline V lookup: CDR1 SGDLS, CDR2 YYNGEE. Between the trimmed V and J ends, which lost 0 bases and 4 bases, there was a span of 7 bases. This CDR3 is built from 13 residues. The CDR3 bases are TGTGCCAGCAGCGTAGCTCAGGGCACTGAAGCTTTCTTT. Protein sequence: CASSVAQGTEAFF.

The J gene is TRBJ2-2, the V gene TRBV27; D gene uncertain. The CDR3 loop spans 14 amino acids. Germline values: CDR1 MNHEY, CDR2 SMNVEV (reference sequence). V lost 6 bases, J lost 0 bases, and 8 bases lay in between. CDR3 protein: CASRIRTNTGELFF. The CDR3 nucleotides are TGTGCCAGCAGGATCAGGACGAACACCGGGGAGCTGTTTTTT.

The chain has TRBV7-2 and TRBJ2-3; no firm D call. Trimming removed 8 bases from V and 6 bases from J, with 12 bases in between. CDR3 length: 12 residues. Germline loops: CDR1 SGHTA, CDR2 FQGNSA. CDR3 protein: CASDAVRDTQYF. CDR3 in DNA: TGTGCCAGCGACGCCGTCCGGGATACGCAGTATTTT.

The genes are TRBV6-1 and TRBJ1-3; D is unresolved. This CDR3 region has 16 residues. From germline, CDR1 is MNHNS and CDR2 SASEGT. Trimming left V 0 bases short and J 2 bases short, with 11 bases between. CDR3 sequence reads: CASSEALAGPGNTIYF. CDR3 nucleotides: TGTGCCAGCAGTGAAGCGCTTGCCGGTCCTGGAAACACCATATATTTT.

The chain couples TRBV2 to TRBJ1-4; D not certain. V was pared by 4 bases and J by 7 bases, with 13 bases between. The CDR3 has 14 residues. CDR1 is SNHLY and CDR2 is FYNNEI in the germline V gene. CDR3 in DNA: TGTGCCAGCAGTGGGTGGGTCGGAGGTGAAAAACTGTTTTTT. As protein: CASSGWVGGEKLFF.